These T cell receptor beta chains were read from a single sample in a study of blood T cell repertoires in COVID-19. TCRdb keeps only in-frame clones here, not all; method: immunoSEQ multiplex PCR. Seen here are roughly 460,000 clones, about 90% observed once, and the top ten hold about 0.91%. What was sequenced was peripheral blood. Source of these receptors: a man aged 18 to 30 with COVID-19, enrolled during active disease. Both conserved end residues are part of each CDR3. D genes are given only for firm matches. The size of a clone is reported for some rows only, either as once, few or many, or as a class for expanded clones.

>TRBV20-1|TRBJ2-5|NA|NA
CSARDLTAQYF
TGCAGTGCTAGAGATCTCACAGCCCAGTACTTC
>TRBV7-3|TRBJ2-2|NA|TRBD2
CASSLDPGGVTGELFF
TGTGCCAGCAGCTTAGATCCGGGGGGAGTCACCGGGGAGCTGTTTTTT
>TRBV7-3|TRBJ2-3|NA|TRBD2
CASSLTLTSWGTDTQYF
TGTGCCAGCAGCTTAACGTTGACTAGCTGGGGCACAGATACGCAGTATTTT
>TRBV11-3|TRBJ2-1|NA|TRBD2
CASSDLAGPYNEQFF
TGTGCCAGCAGCGACCTAGCGGGACCTTACAATGAGCAGTTCTTC
>TRBV11-3|TRBJ2-1|NA|NA
CASSPRVWAHEQFF
TGTGCCAGCAGCCCCCGCGTCTGGGCGCATGAGCAGTTCTTC
>TRBV4-2|TRBJ2-5|NA|TRBD2
CASSPREAGKETQYF
TGTGCCAGCAGCCCTCGGGAGGCGGGGAAAGAGACCCAGTACTTC
>TRBV29-1|TRBJ2-7|NA|TRBD1
CSAHKTGGGRYEQYF
TGCAGCGCCCACAAAACAGGGGGCGGCAGGTACGAGCAGTACTTC
>TRBV6-1|TRBJ2-1|NA|NA
CASSEQGGGHLWLFF
TGTGCCAGCAGTGAACAGGGCGGGGGCCATCTTTGGTTGTTCTTC
>TRBV10-3|TRBJ2-1|once|TRBD2
CAISESTSGDNEQFF
TGTGCCATCAGTGAGTCTACTAGCGGGGACAATGAGCAGTTCTTC
>TRBV7-6|TRBJ2-1|NA|TRBD2
CASSPSGGAYHEQFF
TGTGCCAGCAGCCCAAGCGGGGGGGCCTATCATGAGCAGTTCTTC
>TRBV7-8|TRBJ1-1|NA|TRBD1
CASRPDRGGNTEAFF
TGTGCCAGCAGGCCCGACAGGGGAGGGAACACTGAAGCTTTCTTT
>TRBV6-5|TRBJ1-2|once|NA
CASKGDSAFGYTF
TGTGCCAGCAAAGGAGACAGCGCCTTTGGCTACACCTTC
>TRBV5-1|TRBJ2-1|NA|TRBD2
CASSPQSGGLYNEQFF
TGCGCCAGCAGTCCCCAAAGCGGGGGGCTTTACAATGAGCAGTTCTTC
>TRBV5-1|TRBJ2-5|NA|TRBD2
CASSSSGGKETQYF
TGCGCCAGCAGCAGTAGCGGGGGGAAAGAGACCCAGTACTTC
>TRBV7-8|TRBJ1-2|once|NA
CASSLVGQLGNYGYTF
TGTGCCAGCAGCTTGGTCGGACAACTGGGAAACTATGGCTACACCTTC
>TRBV5-1|TRBJ2-2|NA|NA
CASSLGVGGNTGELFF
TGCGCCAGCAGCTTGGGTGTGGGAGGAAACACCGGGGAGCTGTTTTTT
>TRBV18|TRBJ1-1|few|NA
CASSQTGQDTEAFF
TGTGCCAGCTCCCAAACAGGGCAGGACACTGAAGCTTTCTTT
>TRBV5-1|TRBJ1-1|NA|NA
CASSPGSAGAFF
TGCGCCAGCAGCCCAGGGTCCGCCGGGGCTTTCTTT
>TRBV7-2|TRBJ2-1|NA|TRBD2
CASSLGTSGGVWQFF
TGTGCCAGCAGCTTAGGGACTAGCGGGGGAGTTTGGCAGTTCTTC
>TRBV5-5|TRBJ1-1|NA|TRBD1
CASSLGQVEAFF
TGTGCCAGCAGCTTAGGACAGGTTGAAGCTTTCTTT
>TRBV4-1|TRBJ2-3|once|NA
CASSQGRDGDRGQYF
TGCGCCAGCAGCCAAGGGCGGGATGGTGACCGGGGGCAGTATTTT
>TRBV5-5|TRBJ2-3|NA|TRBD2
CASSRSGGTDTQYF
TGTGCCAGCAGCCGTAGCGGGGGCACAGATACGCAGTATTTT
>TRBV5-1|TRBJ2-2|NA|NA
CASRFLGAGTGELFF
TGCGCCAGCAGATTCTTAGGCGCAGGTACCGGGGAGCTGTTTTTT
>TRBV4-2|TRBJ2-3|NA|TRBD2
CASSQDGVYGGRADTQYF
TGTGCCAGCAGCCAAGATGGAGTCTATGGTGGGAGGGCAGATACGCAGTATTTT
>TRBV7-9|TRBJ1-1|NA|NA
CASSLALVQGNTEAFF
TGTGCCAGCAGCTTAGCACTGGTTCAGGGTAACACTGAAGCTTTCTTT
>TRBV19|TRBJ2-4|NA|NA
CASSVQGIIGNIQYF
TGTGCCAGTAGTGTACAGGGTATAATTGGCAACATTCAGTACTTC
>TRBV2|TRBJ1-1|NA|NA
CASSEALPATVRGTEAFF
TGTGCCAGCAGTGAAGCGCTCCCCGCGACAGTCCGTGGGACTGAAGCTTTCTTT
>TRBV19|TRBJ1-1|NA|TRBD1
CASTLGQGTEAFF
TGTGCCAGTACTCTAGGACAGGGGACTGAAGCTTTCTTT
>TRBV6-1|TRBJ1-5|NA|NA
CASSERTLGTTGSGQPQHF
TGTGCCAGCAGTGAAAGGACCTTAGGCACCACAGGGTCGGGCCAGCCCCAGCATTTT
>TRBV6-5|TRBJ2-2|NA|NA
CASSYMQSNTGELFF
TGTGCCAGCAGTTATATGCAGTCGAACACCGGGGAGCTGTTTTTT
>TRBV16|TRBJ1-1|NA|NA
CASTRGRNTEAFF
TGTGCCAGCACCCGGGGTCGGAACACTGAAGCTTTCTTT
>TRBV11-2|TRBJ2-2|NA|NA
CASSLGGSHRELFF
TGTGCCAGCAGCTTAGGAGGGAGCCACCGGGAGCTGTTTTTT
>TRBV7-2|TRBJ2-1|NA|NA
CASSRSSSTREQFF
TGTGCCAGCAGCCGTTCTAGCAGCACCCGTGAGCAGTTCTTC
>TRBV6-5|TRBJ2-7|NA|TRBD2
CASSDLAGLGEQYF
TGTGCCAGCAGCGATCTAGCGGGCCTTGGCGAGCAGTACTTC
>TRBV5-4|TRBJ1-2|NA|TRBD1
CASSYDRGHGYTF
TGTGCCAGCAGTTACGACAGGGGGCATGGCTACACCTTC
>TRBV3-1/TRBV3-2|TRBJ2-1|NA|TRBD2
CASSPRLAGAINEQFF
TGTGCCAGCAGCCCCCGACTAGCGGGAGCAATAAACGAGCAGTTCTTC
>TRBV11-2|TRBJ1-1|NA|NA
CASSLMPKNPRGTEAFF
TGTGCCAGCAGCTTAATGCCTAAAAACCCCCGTGGCACTGAAGCTTTCTTT
>TRBV3-1/TRBV3-2|TRBJ1-3|NA|NA
CASSRNQGGNTIYF
TGTGCCAGCAGCCGGAACCAGGGTGGAAACACCATATATTTT
>TRBV6-2/TRBV6-3|TRBJ1-6|NA|NA
CASRPWGSRNSPLHF
TGTGCCAGCAGGCCTTGGGGCAGTCGGAATTCACCCCTCCACTTT
>TRBV7-9|TRBJ1-3|NA|NA
CASSFQQAPGNTIYF
TGTGCCAGCAGCTTCCAACAGGCTCCTGGAAACACCATATATTTT
>TRBV27|TRBJ2-7|NA|NA
CASSWSSGGYEQYF
TGTGCCAGCAGTTGGAGTAGCGGAGGCTACGAGCAGTACTTC
>TRBV7-2|TRBJ2-7|NA|TRBD2
CASSLDATSGRGEQYF
TGTGCCAGCAGCTTAGATGCGACTAGCGGGAGGGGCGAGCAGTACTTC
>TRBV30|TRBJ2-7|NA|NA
CAWSLSGYSYEQYF
TGTGCCTGGAGCTTAAGCGGGTACTCCTACGAGCAGTACTTC
>TRBV7-6|TRBJ2-3|NA|TRBD2
CASSAGHGGALDTQYF
TGTGCCAGCAGCGCCGGCCACGGGGGGGCCCTGGATACGCAGTATTTT
>TRBV27|TRBJ2-1|NA|NA
CASRPRGNEQFF
TGTGCCAGCAGGCCCAGGGGCAATGAGCAGTTCTTC
>TRBV12-3/TRBV12-4|TRBJ2-7|NA|NA
CASSFAGPYEQYF
TGTGCCAGCAGTTTCGCAGGGCCCTACGAGCAGTACTTC
>TRBV6-1|TRBJ1-2|NA|NA
CASSEASVWDIYGYTF
TGTGCCAGCAGTGAAGCAAGTGTTTGGGACATCTATGGCTACACCTTC
>TRBV28|TRBJ2-3|NA|NA
CAIQSTDTQYF
TGTGCCATTCAAAGCACAGATACGCAGTATTTT
>TRBV3-1/TRBV3-2|TRBJ1-1|NA|NA
CASSRGQITEAFF
TGTGCCAGCAGCCGCGGACAGATCACTGAAGCTTTCTTT
>TRBV14|TRBJ1-2|NA|NA
CASSQGVSGYGYTF
TGTGCCAGCAGCCAAGGGGTTTCCGGGTATGGCTACACCTTC